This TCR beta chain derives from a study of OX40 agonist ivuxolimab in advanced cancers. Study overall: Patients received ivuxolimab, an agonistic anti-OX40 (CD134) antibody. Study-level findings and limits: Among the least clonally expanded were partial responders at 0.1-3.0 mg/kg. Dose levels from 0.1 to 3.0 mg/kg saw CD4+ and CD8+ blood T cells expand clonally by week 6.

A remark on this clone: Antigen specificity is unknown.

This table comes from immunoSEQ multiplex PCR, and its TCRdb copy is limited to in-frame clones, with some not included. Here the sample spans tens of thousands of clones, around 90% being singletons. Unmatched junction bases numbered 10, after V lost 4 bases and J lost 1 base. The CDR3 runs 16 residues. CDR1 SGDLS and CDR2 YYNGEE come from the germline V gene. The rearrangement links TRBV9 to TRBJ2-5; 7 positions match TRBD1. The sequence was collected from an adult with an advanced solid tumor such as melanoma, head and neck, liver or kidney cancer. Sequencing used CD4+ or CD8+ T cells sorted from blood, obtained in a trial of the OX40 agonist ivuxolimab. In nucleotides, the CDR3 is TGTGCCAGCAGCCCAGGGGGAAGTAAGGTCCAAGAGACCCAGTACTTC. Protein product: CASSPGGSKVQETQYF.